This T cell receptor (beta chain) derives from a study of blood T cell repertoires in COVID-19. Study at large: Sample material is recorded as cDNA or gDNA derived from T cells, B-cell-depleted T cells, or PBMCs.

The germline V gene has CDR1 MNHNY and CDR2 SVGAGI (reference sequence). This CDR3 has 16 amino acids. V lost 2 bases, J lost 1 base, and 5 bases stayed unmatched. In the original processing: Amplification of reference gene primers provided the estimated nucleated cell counts. Repertoires were generated with immunoSEQ multiplex PCR, while TCRdb's copy carries only in-frame clones and drops some. V and J calls and clone size follow that table, whereas D and trimming were derived from the DNA. The sample carries about 80,000 clones, roughly 79% recorded once. The chain employs TRBV6-6 and TRBJ2-5, with 9 positions matching TRBD2. The origin of this receptor is a human donor in a cohort sampled during active COVID-19. Sequencing was done on a sample of peripheral blood. DNA for the CDR3: TGTGCCAGCAGTTACGACGGCGGGAGGGTCCAAGAGACCCAGTACTTC. This gives the protein CASSYDGGRVQETQYF.